The clone carrying this T cell receptor beta chain was counted only a few times. Antigen: not known. Constant-region reverse primers amplified full-length variable regions, followed by semi-nested Nested Universal Primer A PCR. Via MiXCR, TCRdb re-called the 5' RACE reads, giving one row per CDR3 protein. The sample shows about 50,000 distinct CDR3 sequences, 25% to 30% of them seen only once. The CDR3 runs 17 residues. Trimming left V 2 bases short and J 4 bases short, with 21 bases between. Germline assignment: CDR1 MDHEN and CDR2 SYDVKM. Study-level findings and limits: Tumor Treg TCRs overlapped most with tumor naive CD4+ cells. In terms of TCR gene usage, tumor memory CD4+ T cells clustered together with blood and lymph node memory CD4+ cells, as well as with lymph node naive CD4+ cells.

Naive CD4+ cells had CD25+ Tregs removed. The V call is TRBV28, the J call TRBJ2-7, with TRBD2 as a possible D gene (6 bases). Sequencing used naive CD4+ T cells sorted from blood. Subset indicated: naive CD4+ T cells, CD4+CD45RA+CD25-. The TCR sequence derives from a female donor with breast cancer. CDR3 in DNA: TGTGCCAGCAGTTTAATTGGGGCAGGCCCCGCGGGATACGAGCAGTACTTC. As protein: CASSLIGAGPAGYEQYF.